These 18 T cell receptor beta chains were sequenced from one sample in a study of T cell responses to AZD1222 COVID-19 vaccine. Repertoires were generated with immunoSEQ multiplex PCR, while TCRdb's copy carries only in-frame clones and drops some. The sample holds about 130,000 clones, 90% to 95% seen once. Sequences were derived from peripheral blood, sampled on day 0 of AZD1222 vaccination. These receptors all come from an adult in good health.

The gene calls are TRBV7-9 and TRBJ1-2, with D possibly being TRBD1 (6 bases). V dropped 4 bases and J dropped 8 bases, with 20 bases sitting between them. The CDR3 loop spans 15 amino acids. CDR1 is SEHNR, CDR2 FQNEAQ, per germline (reference sequence). The CDR3 nucleotides read TGTGCCAGCAGCTCTGGGCAGGGGAGACGGGAAGGCTACACCTTC. Translating it yields CASSSGQGRREGYTF.

J is TRBJ1-6 and V is TRBV5-1; TRBD1 matches 11 bases. Germline V lookup: CDR1 SGHRS, CDR2 YFSETQ. This CDR3 spans 15 amino acids. The junction had 3 bases not matched to a gene; V was cut back by 3 bases and J by 7 bases. CDR3 protein: CASSWGTGGNSPLHF. The CDR3 DNA follows: TGCGCCAGCAGCTGGGGGACAGGGGGGAATTCACCCCTCCACTTT.

The chain couples TRBV5-1 to TRBJ1-4, with TRBD1 identical over 9 bases. Germline assignment: CDR1 SGHRS and CDR2 YFSETQ. The ends lost 0 bases at V and 7 bases at J; junction bases unmatched: 4. The length of the CDR3 is 15 residues. This CDR3 reads CASSLGWTGAEKLFF. As DNA, the CDR3 is TGCGCCAGCAGCTTGGGTTGGACAGGGGCTGAAAAACTGTTTTTT.

The V and J genes are TRBV6-5 and TRBJ1-2, with a tentative D call TRBD1 (5 bases). Trimming shortened V by 5 bases and J by 2 bases, and 15 bases separated the two germline ends. The germline gives CDR1 MNHEY, CDR2 SVGAGI. CDR3 length: 15 residues. The CDR3, as DNA: TGTGCCAGCAGTACCCCCAGGGTAGTCAACTATGGCTACACCTTC. Translated: CASSTPRVVNYGYTF.

The CDR3 nucleotides read TGTGCCAGCAGTTTCATTGACAGACGCTATGGCTACACCTTC. It yields the protein CASSFIDRRYGYTF. V gene TRBV27 combines with J gene TRBJ1-2; tentative D call: TRBD1 (5 bases). This CDR3 has 14 amino acids. V was trimmed by 3 bases and J by 4 bases, leaving 12 bases between them. Germline values: CDR1 MNHEY, CDR2 SMNVEV (reference sequence).

This clone was seen a single time. V gene TRBV19 combines with J gene TRBJ1-4; D uncertain. Germline V gives CDR1 LNHDA, CDR2 SQIVND (reference sequence). V lost 3 bases to trimming and J lost 4 bases, with 12 bases between them. The CDR3 has 15 amino acids. CDR3 residues: CASSISDLDNEKLFF. For the CDR3, the DNA is TGTGCCAGTAGTATCTCGGATCTAGATAATGAAAAACTGTTTTTT.

The table lists this clone with a few counts. The chain carries TRBV7-2 and TRBJ2-4; no clear D. The V gene's germline CDR1 is SGHTA and CDR2 FQGNSA. Trimming removed 5 bases from V and 9 bases from J, with 17 bases in between. CDR3 length equals 14 residues. The CDR3 DNA reads TGTGCCAGCAGCCCCGGAAAATGGGATAGCATTCAGTACTTC. It codes for CASSPGKWDSIQYF.

This clone was counted a single time. This specimen includes other DNA sequences encoding the same CDR3. The V gene is TRBV20-1, the J gene TRBJ1-1; a possible D gene is TRBD1 (5 bases). V was pared by 6 bases and J by 2 bases, with 7 bases between. The germline gives CDR1 DFQATT, CDR2 SNEGSKA (reference sequence). The CDR3 is made up of 11 amino acids. CDR3 in amino acids: CSATGNTEAFF. For the CDR3, the DNA is TGCAGTGCCACAGGAAACACTGAAGCTTTCTTT.

The J gene is TRBJ2-7, the V gene TRBV28; TRBD1 agrees at 9 bases. Germline assignment: CDR1 MDHEN and CDR2 SYDVKM. V shed 7 bases and J 6 bases; nucleotides not matched to a gene: 13. This CDR3 has 15 amino acids. Here the CDR3 DNA reads TGTGCCAGCAAACCACCCGGGACAGGGTGGCCCGAGCAGTACTTC. Residues: CASKPPGTGWPEQYF.

This chain joins TRBV3-1 (or the pseudogene TRBV3-2) and TRBJ2-7; unclear D gene. The germline CDR1 and CDR2 sequences are LGHDT and YNNKEL (reference sequence). The CDR3 sequence is 14 residues long. V lost 1 base to trimming and J lost 3 bases, with 10 bases between them. CDR3 DNA sequence: TGTGCCAGCAGCCAAGGGTTCAGACACTACGAGCAGTACTTC. Protein sequence: CASSQGFRHYEQYF.

In its sample, this clone was seen a few times. This chain connects TRBV19 to TRBJ1-2, with unresolved D. The CDR3 is made up of 13 amino acids. Deletions cut 6 bases from V and 2 bases from J, with 10 bases between. The V gene's germline CDR1 is LNHDA and CDR2 SQIVND (reference sequence). CDR3 nucleotide sequence: TGTGCCAGTAGGCGGGAGAGGAACTATGGCTACACCTTC. As protein: CASRRERNYGYTF.

J is TRBJ1-2 and V is TRBV7-9, with 9 bases lining up with TRBD1. The CDR3 covers 17 residues. Germline trimming cut 2 bases from V and 4 bases from J; bases unmatched to any gene: 11. CDR1 is SEHNR and CDR2 is FQNEAQ in the germline V gene (reference sequence). The CDR3 spells CASSLFGTGLSFYGYTF. The CDR3 region has the DNA TGTGCCAGCAGCTTATTTGGGACAGGGCTTTCGTTCTATGGCTACACCTTC.

Only one count was recorded for this clone. J is TRBJ1-1 and V is TRBV7-8; D is unresolved. The CDR3 loop spans 14 amino acids. V dropped 2 bases and J dropped 1 base, with 8 bases sitting between them. The germline V gene has CDR1 SGHVS and CDR2 FQNEAQ. The CDR3 region is CASSLLRQNTEAFF. Here the CDR3 DNA reads TGTGCCAGCAGCTTACTGAGACAGAACACTGAAGCTTTCTTT. Combining the CDR3 with reference TRBV7-8 and TRBJ1-1 gives the whole variable domain GAGVSQSPRYKVAKRGQDVALRCDPISGHVSLFWYQQALGQGPEFLTYFQNEAQLDKSGLPSDRFFAERPEGSVSTLKIQRTQQEDSAVYLCASSLLRQNTEAFFGQGTRLTVV.

The rearrangement links TRBV18 to TRBJ1-2; D is undetermined. V was clipped by 4 bases and J by 3 bases, with 15 bases between them. This CDR3 has 15 residues. From germline, CDR1 is KGHSH and CDR2 LQKENI. DNA for the CDR3: TGTGCCAGCTCACGTCGGGGAGGGTCCTACTATGGCTACACCTTC. It encodes CASSRRGGSYYGYTF.

The rearrangement links TRBV7-6 to TRBJ1-6; TRBD1 aligns across 7 bases. Germline-derived CDR1 and CDR2 are SGHVS and FNYEAQ. V trimming: 5 bases; J trimming: 10 bases; junction bases outside the gene matches: 11. The CDR3 runs to 15 residues. The chain's CDR3 is CASSAQGGATSPLHF. The CDR3 DNA follows: TGTGCCAGCAGCGCCCAGGGGGGCGCTACCTCACCCCTCCACTTT.

This chain uses TRBV6-5 with TRBJ2-7, with a tentative D call TRBD2 (6 bases). CDR1 and CDR2 (germline): MNHEY, SVGAGI. There are 13 residues in the CDR3. V gave up 6 bases and J gave up 6 bases, with 15 bases separating them. The CDR3 spells CASRVLATREQYF. Written as DNA, the CDR3 is TGTGCCAGCAGGGTACTAGCTACGCGCGAGCAGTACTTC.

This chain joins TRBV4-2 and TRBJ2-4; possibly TRBD1 for D (6 bases). V was cut by 3 bases and J by 9 bases, with 18 bases left in between. This CDR3 contains 15 residues. CDR1 is LGHNA, CDR2 YNFKEQ, per germline. The DNA of the CDR3 is TGTGCCAGCAGCCAGCATGCAGGGGACGGGACCATTCAGTACTTC. This translates into CASSQHAGDGTIQYF.

The chain links TRBV19 to TRBJ2-2; maybe TRBD1 (6 bases). Trimming cost V 10 bases and J 8 bases, with 20 bases left between them. The CDR3 has 14 residues. Germline CDR1 reads LNHDA; CDR2 reads SQIVND (reference sequence). CDR3 amino acids: CATNVRRGGGELFF. The CDR3 DNA is TGTGCCACTAACGTACGCAGGGGTGGAGGGGAGCTGTTTTTT.